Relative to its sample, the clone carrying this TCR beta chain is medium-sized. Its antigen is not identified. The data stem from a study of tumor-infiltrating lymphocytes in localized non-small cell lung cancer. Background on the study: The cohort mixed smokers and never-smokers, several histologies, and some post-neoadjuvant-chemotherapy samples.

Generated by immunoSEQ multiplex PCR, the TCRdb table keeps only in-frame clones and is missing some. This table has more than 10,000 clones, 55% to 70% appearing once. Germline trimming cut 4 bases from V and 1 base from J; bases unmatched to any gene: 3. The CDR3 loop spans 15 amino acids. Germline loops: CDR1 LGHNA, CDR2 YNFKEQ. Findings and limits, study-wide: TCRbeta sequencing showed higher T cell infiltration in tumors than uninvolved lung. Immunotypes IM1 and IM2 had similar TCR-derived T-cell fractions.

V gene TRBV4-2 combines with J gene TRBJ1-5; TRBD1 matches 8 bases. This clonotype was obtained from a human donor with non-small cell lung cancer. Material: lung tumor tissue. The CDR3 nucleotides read TGTGCCAGCAGCCCTGGACAGGGAAGCAATCAGCCCCAGCATTTT. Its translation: CASSPGQGSNQPQHF.